The clone carrying this T cell receptor beta chain was picked up a small number of times. What it binds is unknown. This record belongs to a study of T cell responses to AZD1222 COVID-19 vaccine. Study-level findings and limits: No repertoire was sampled before or during the peak T cell response, only after it.

Assay used: immunoSEQ multiplex PCR; TCRdb lists only in-frame clones, some missing. The table records 86,000 or so clones, around 84% of them present only once. The study pooled second doses at about 4 or about 12 weeks. The J segment lost 6 bases and the V segment lost 3 bases, leaving 9 bases of the junction unmatched. The CDR3 is 15 residues long. Germline CDR1 reads SGHDT; CDR2 reads YYEEEE. The source material was peripheral blood, sampled 28 days after the second AZD1222 dose. This TCR derives from an adult who received the AZD1222 COVID-19 vaccine. The rearrangement joins TRBV5-6 to TRBJ2-7; 10 bases match TRBD2. CDR3 DNA sequence: TGTGCCAGCAGCTCGCGGGCTAGCGGGAGAATCGAGCAGTACTTC. It is translated as CASSSRASGRIEQYF.